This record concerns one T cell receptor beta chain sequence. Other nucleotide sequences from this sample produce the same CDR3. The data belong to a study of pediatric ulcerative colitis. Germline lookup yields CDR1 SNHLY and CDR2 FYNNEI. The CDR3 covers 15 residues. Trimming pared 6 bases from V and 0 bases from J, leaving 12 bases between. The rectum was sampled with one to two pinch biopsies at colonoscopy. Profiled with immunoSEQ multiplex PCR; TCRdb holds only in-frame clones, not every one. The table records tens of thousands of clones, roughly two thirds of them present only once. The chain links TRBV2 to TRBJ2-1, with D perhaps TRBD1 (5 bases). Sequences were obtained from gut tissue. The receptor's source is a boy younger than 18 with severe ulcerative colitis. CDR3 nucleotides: TGTGCCAGCAGGAGAGACAGTAGCTCCTACAATGAGCAGTTCTTC. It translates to CASRRDSSSYNEQFF.